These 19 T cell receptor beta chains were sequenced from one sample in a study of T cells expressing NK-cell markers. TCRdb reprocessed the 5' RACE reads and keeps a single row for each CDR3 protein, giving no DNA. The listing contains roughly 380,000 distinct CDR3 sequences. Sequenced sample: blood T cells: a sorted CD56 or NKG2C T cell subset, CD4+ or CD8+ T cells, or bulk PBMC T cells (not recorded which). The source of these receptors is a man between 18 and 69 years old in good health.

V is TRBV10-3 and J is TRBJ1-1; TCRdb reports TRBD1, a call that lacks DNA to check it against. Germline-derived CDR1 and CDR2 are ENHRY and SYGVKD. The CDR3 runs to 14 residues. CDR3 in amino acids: CAISEETVGAEAFF.

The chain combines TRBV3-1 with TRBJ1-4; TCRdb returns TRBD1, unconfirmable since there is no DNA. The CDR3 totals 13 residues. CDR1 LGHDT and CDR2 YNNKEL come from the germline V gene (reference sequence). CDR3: CASSRQDNEKLFF.

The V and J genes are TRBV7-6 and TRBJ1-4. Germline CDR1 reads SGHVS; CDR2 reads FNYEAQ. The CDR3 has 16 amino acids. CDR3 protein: CASSLTGTARGGKLFF.

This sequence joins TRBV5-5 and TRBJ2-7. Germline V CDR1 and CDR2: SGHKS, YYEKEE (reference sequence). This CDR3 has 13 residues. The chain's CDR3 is CASVATGSYEQYF. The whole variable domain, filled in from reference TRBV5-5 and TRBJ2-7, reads DAGVTQSPTHLIKTRGQQVTLRCSPISGHKSVSWYQQVLGQGPQFIFQYYEKEERGRGNFPDRFSARQFPNYSSELNVNALLLGDSALYLCASVATGSYEQYFGPGTRLTVT.

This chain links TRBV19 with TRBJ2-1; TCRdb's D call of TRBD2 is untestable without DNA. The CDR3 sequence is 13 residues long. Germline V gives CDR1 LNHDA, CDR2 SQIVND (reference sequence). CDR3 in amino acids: CRTSGSPYNEQFF.

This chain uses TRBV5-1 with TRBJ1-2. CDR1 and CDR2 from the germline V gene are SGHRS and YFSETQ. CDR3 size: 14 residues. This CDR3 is CASSPTVTDYGYTF. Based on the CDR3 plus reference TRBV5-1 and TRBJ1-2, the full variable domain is KAGVTQTPRYLIKTRGQQVTLSCSPISGHRSVSWYQQTPGQGLQFLFEYFSETQRNKGNFPGRFSGRQFSNSRSEMNVSTLELGDSALYLCASSPTVTDYGYTFGSGTRLTVV.

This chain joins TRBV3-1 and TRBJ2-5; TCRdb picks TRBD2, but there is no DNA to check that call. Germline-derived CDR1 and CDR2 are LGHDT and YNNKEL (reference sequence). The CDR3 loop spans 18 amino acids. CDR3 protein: CASSPWTSGGTVLETQYF.

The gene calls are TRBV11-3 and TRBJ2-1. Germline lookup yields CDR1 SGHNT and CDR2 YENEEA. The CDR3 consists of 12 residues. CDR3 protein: CASSVQRNEQFF.

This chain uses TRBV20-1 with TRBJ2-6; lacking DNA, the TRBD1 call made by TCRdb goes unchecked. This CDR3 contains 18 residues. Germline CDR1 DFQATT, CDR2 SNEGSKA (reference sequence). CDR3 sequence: CSARAPLGESSGANVLTF.

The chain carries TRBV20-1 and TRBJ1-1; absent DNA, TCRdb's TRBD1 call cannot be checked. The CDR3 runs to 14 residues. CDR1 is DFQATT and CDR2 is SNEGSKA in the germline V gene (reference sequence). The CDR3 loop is CSARRGAVNTEAFF.

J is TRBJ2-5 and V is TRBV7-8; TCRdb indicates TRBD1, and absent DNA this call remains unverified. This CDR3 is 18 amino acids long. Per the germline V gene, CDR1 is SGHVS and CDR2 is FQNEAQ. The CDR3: CASSLARGAGGTQETQYF.

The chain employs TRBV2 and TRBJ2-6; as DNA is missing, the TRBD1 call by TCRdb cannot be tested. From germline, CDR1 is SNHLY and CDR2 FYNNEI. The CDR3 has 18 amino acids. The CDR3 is CASSPGTGKSSGANVLTF.

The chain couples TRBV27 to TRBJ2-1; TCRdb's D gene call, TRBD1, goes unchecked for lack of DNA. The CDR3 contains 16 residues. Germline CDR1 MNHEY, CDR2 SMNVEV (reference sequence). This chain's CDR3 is CASSLSRQWAYNEQFF.

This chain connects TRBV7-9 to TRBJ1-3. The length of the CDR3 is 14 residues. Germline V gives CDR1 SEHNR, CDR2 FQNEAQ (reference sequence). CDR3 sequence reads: CASSQAGSGNTIYF.

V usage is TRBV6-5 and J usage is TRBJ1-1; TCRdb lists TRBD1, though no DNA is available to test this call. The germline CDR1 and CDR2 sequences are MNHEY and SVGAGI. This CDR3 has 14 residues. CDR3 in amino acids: CASSTRQGTGEAFF.

The CDR3 protein is CASKLGSTDTQYF. This chain joins TRBV7-9 and TRBJ2-3. CDR3 length: 13 residues. Per germline, CDR1 SEHNR and CDR2 FQNEAQ (reference sequence).

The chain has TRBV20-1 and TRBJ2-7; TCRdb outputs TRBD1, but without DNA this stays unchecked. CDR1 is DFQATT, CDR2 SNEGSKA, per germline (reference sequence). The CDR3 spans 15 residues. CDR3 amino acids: CSARSGGGVSYEQYF.

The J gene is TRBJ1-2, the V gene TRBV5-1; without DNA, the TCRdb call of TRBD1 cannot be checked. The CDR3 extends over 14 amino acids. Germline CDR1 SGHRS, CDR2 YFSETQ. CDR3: CASSLGQGARGYTF.

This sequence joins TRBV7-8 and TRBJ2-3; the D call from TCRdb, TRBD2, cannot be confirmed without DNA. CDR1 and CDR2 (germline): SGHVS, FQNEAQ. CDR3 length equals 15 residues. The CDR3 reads CASSFERGSTDTQYF.